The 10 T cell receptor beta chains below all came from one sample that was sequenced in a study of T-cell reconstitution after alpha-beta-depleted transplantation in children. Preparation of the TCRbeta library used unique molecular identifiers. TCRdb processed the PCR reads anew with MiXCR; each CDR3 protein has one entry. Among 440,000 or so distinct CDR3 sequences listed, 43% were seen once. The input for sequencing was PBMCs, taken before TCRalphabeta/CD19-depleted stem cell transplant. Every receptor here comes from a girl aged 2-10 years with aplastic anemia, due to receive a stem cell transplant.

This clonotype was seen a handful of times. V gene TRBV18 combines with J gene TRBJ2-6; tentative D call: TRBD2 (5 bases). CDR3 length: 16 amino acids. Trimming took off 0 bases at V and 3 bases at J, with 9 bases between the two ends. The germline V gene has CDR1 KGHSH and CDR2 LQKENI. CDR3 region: CASSPPSGFGANVLTF. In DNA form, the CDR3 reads TGTGCCAGCTCACCACCGTCGGGGTTTGGGGCCAACGTCCTGACTTTC.

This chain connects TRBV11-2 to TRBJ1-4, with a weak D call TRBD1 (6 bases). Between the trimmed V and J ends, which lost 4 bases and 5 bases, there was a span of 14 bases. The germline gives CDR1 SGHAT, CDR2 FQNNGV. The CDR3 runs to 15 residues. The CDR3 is CASSSIRGRNEKLFF. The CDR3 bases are TGTGCCAGCAGCTCAATACGGGGGCGCAATGAAAAACTGTTTTTT.

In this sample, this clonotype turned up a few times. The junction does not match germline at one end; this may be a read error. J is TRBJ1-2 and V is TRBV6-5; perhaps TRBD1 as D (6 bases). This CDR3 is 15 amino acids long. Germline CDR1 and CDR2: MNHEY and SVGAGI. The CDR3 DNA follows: TGTGCCAGCAGCTACTCGACCACGGGGACATATGGCTACACCTTC. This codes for CASSYSTTGTYGYTF.

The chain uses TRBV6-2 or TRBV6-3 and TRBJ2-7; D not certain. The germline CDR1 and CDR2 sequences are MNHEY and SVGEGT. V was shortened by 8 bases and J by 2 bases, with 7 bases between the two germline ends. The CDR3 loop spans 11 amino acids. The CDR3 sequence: CASRSTYEQYF. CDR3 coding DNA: TGTGCCAGCCGCTCCACCTACGAGCAGTACTTC.

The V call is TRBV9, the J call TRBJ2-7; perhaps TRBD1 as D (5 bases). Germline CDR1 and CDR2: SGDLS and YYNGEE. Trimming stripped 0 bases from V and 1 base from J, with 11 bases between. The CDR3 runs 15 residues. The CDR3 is CASSVGDSPSYEQYF. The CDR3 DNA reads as TGTGCCAGCAGCGTAGGAGACAGCCCTTCCTACGAGCAGTACTTC.

This CDR3 is CASSLSRGRPAHGYTF. The CDR3 coding sequence is TGTGCCAGCAGCTTATCCCGGGGACGGCCCGCCCATGGCTACACCTTC. V usage is TRBV7-2 and J usage is TRBJ1-2; maybe TRBD1 (5 bases). The germline V gene has CDR1 SGHTA and CDR2 FQGNSA. This CDR3 spans 16 amino acids. With 2 bases removed from V and 6 bases from J, the gap between germline ends came to 19 bases.

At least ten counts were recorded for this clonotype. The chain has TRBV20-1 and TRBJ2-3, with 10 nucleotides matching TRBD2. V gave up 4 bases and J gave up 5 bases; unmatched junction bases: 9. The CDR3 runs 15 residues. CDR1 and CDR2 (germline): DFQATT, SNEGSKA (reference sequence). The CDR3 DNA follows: TGCAGTGCTACCCACCTAGCGGGAGTCGGAGATACGCAGTATTTT. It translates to CSATHLAGVGDTQYF.

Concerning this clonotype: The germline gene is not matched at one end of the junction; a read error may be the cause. CDR3 nucleotides: TGTGCCAGCATCCCTGGACTGTACTACGGCTACACCTTC. Amino acids: CASIPGLYYGYTF. This chain connects TRBV7-9 to TRBJ1-2; D is unclear. From germline, CDR1 is SEHNR and CDR2 FQNEAQ (reference sequence). The CDR3 runs 13 residues.

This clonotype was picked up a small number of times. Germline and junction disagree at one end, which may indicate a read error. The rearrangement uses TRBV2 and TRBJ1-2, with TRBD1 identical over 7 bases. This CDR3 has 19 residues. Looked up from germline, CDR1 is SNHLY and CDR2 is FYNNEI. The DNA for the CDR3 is TGTACCAGCTGTCCCCAACTACGTCCGACAGGGCCCAACAACTATGGCTACACCTTC. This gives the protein CTSCPQLRPTGPNNYGYTF.

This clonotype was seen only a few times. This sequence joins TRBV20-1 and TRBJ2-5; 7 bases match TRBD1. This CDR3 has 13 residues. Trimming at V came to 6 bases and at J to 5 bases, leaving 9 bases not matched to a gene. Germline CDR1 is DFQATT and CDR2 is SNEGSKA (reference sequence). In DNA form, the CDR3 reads TGCAGTGCGCCACAGGGGCTCCGGGAGACCCAGTACTTC. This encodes CSAPQGLRETQYF.